This entry features one T cell receptor beta chain sequence. This CDR3 comprises 15 residues. V was shortened by 0 bases and J by 5 bases, with 12 bases between the two germline ends. In germline, CDR1 is SGHRS, CDR2 YFSETQ. This specimen belongs to a study of PD-L1 blockade in urothelial cancer. As for the study in general: Patients with male sex and bladder-origin urothelial cancer accounted for most of the roughly 29 enrolled. T cell content in blood samples showed a median of 141,255. The analyses of blood took place 3 weeks (second dose) and 6 weeks after treatment start.

Generated by immunoSEQ multiplex PCR, the TCRdb table keeps only in-frame clones and is missing some. This sample carries roughly 51,000 clones, around 79% of them seen once, and the ten largest clones take 10%. Time point meaning: pretreatment peripheral blood. Patients were living with locally advanced or metastatic urothelial carcinoma. The clonotype comes from a man aged 65 to 85 with urothelial cancer. This material consisted of PBMCs, taken around atezolizumab (anti-PD-L1) treatment. The rearrangement links TRBV5-1 to TRBJ2-1; D perhaps matches TRBD2 (6 bases). This CDR3 reads CASSLVWRGNNEQFF. CDR3 nucleotides: TGCGCCAGCAGCTTGGTGTGGCGGGGTAACAATGAGCAGTTCTTC. Drawing the rest from reference TRBV5-1 and TRBJ2-1, the complete variable domain is KAGVTQTPRYLIKTRGQQVTLSCSPISGHRSVSWYQQTPGQGLQFLFEYFSETQRNKGNFPGRFSGRQFSNSRSEMNVSTLELGDSALYLCASSLVWRGNNEQFFGPGTRLTVL.